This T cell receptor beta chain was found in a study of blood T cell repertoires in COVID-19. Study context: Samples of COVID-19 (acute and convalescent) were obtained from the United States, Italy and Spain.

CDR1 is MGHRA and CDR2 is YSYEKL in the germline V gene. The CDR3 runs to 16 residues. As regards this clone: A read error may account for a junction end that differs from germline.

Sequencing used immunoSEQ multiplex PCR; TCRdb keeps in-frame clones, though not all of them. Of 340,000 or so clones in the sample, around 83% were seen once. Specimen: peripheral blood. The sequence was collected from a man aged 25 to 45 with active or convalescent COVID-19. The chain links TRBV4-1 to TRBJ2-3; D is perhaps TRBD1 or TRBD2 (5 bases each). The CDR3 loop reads CASSQGTGIHSGTQYF. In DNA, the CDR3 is TGCGCCAGCAGTCAAGGGACCGGGATTCACAGTGGTACGCAGTATTTT.